This TCR beta chain was sequenced in a study of shared clonotypes between healthy human individuals. Whole-study findings and limits: As a rule, naive subsets had a larger estimated richness than memory subsets.

Assay runs were performed at deep level. Here immunoSEQ multiplex PCR was the method, and the copy in TCRdb shows in-frame clones only, minus some. The table includes about 110,000 clones, about 70% detected once. The V end was cut by 1 base, the J end by 6 bases, with 2 bases between. CDR3 length: 11 amino acids. Germline CDR1 is MGHRA and CDR2 is YSYEKL. Concerning this clone itself: Its antigen is not known.

The chain joins TRBV4-1 to TRBJ2-3; D call uncertain. This TCR was sampled from a young woman in good health. The sequenced material came from memory CD8+ T cells sorted from blood. Subset indicated: CD45RO+ cells pooled with CCR7-negative TemRA cells. DNA for the CDR3: TGCGCCAGCAGCCAAGTGGATACGCAGTATTTT. Protein sequence: CASSQVDTQYF.